This T cell receptor beta chain derives from a study of T cell repertoires in cytomegalovirus infection. Across the study: It can be stated that public TCR beta signatures indicated CMV infection as well as a matching HLA type.

This clonotype came up once. What it binds is unknown. TCRdb re-analysed the reads in MiXCR, keeping a single row per CDR3 protein. The sample includes hundreds of thousands of distinct CDR3 sequences, 35% seen only once; the top ten take about 2.8%. The CDR3 is 15 residues long. In germline, CDR1 is MNHEY, CDR2 SMNVEV (reference sequence). V dropped 1 base and J dropped 0; count of bases not matched to a gene: 3. Regarding the study as a whole: Adding up the frequency of public TCR beta families identified people who carried CMV plus the relevant HLA. The study found HLA-C-restricted CMV-specific TCR beta clonotypes dominating the ex vivo response.

Material: PBMCs. The chain couples TRBV27 to TRBJ2-7, with 7 bases identical to TRBD1. The receptor's source is a human donor in good health (CMV status not recorded). Some clones in this sample may be carry-over from other donors' samples. The CDR3 region is CASSLFDRASYEQYF. Here the CDR3 DNA reads TGTGCCAGCAGTTTATTCGACAGGGCCTCCTACGAGCAGTACTTC.